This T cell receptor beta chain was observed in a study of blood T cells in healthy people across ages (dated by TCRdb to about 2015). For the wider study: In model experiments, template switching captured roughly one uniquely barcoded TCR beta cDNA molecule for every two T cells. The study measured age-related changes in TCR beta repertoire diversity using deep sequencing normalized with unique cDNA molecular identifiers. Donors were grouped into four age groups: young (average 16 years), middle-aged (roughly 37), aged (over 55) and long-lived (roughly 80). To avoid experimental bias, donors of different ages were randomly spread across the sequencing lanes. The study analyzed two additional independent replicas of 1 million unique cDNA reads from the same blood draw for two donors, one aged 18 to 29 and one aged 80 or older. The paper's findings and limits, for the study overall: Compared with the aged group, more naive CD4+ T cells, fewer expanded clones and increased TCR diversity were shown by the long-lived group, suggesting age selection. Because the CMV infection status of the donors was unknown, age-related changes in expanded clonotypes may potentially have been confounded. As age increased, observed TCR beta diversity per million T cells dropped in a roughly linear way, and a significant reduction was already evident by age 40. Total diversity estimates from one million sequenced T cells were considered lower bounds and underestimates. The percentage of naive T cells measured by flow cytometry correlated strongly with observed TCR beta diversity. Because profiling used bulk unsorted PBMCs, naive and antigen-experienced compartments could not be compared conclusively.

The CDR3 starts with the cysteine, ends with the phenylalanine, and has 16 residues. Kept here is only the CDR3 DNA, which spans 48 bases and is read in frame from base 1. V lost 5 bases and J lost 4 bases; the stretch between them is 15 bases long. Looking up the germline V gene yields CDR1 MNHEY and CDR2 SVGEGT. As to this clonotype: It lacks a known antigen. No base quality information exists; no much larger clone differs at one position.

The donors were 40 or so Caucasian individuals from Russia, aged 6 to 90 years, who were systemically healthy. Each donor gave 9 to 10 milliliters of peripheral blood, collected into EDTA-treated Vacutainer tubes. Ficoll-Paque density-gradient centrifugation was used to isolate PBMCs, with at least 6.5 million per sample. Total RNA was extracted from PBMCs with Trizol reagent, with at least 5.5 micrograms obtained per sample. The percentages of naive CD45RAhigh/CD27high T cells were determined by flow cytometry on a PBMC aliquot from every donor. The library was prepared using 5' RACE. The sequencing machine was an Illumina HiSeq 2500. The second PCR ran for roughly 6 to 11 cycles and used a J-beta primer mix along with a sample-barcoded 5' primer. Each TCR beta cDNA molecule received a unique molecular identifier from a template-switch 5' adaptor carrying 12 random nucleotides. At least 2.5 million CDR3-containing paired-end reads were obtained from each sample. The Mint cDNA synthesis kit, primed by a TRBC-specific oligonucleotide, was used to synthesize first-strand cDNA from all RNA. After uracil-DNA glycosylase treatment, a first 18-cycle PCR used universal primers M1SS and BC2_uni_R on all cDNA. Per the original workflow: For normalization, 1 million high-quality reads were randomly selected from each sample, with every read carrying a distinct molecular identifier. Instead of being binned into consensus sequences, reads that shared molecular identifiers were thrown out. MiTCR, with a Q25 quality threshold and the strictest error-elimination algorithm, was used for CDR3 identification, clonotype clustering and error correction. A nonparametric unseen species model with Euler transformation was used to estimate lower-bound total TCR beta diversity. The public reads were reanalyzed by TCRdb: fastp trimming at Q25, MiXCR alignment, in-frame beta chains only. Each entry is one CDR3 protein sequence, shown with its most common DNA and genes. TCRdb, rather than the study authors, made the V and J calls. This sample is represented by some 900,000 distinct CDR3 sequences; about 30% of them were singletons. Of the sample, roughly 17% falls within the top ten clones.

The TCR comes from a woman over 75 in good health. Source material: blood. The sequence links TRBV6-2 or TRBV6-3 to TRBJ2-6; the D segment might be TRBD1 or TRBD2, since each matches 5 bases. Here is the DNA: TGTGCCAGCAGTCGGGACGGAGGATCCGGGGCCAACGTCCTGACTTTC. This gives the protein CASSRDGGSGANVLTF.